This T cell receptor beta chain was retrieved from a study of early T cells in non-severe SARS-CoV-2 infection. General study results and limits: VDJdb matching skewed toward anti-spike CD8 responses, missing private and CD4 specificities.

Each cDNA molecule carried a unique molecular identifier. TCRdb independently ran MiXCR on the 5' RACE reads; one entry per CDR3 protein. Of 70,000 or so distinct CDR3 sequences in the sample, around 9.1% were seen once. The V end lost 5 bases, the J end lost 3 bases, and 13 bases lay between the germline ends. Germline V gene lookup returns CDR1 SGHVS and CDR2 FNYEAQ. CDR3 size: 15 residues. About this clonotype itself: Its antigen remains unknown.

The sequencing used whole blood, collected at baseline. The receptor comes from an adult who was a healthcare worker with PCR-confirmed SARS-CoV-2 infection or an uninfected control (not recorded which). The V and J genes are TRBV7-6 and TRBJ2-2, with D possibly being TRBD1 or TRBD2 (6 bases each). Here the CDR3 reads CASSPLGGYTGELFF. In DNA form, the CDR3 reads TGTGCCAGCAGCCCGCTAGGGGGGTACACCGGGGAGCTGTTTTTT.